This TCR beta chain was identified during a study of OX40 agonist ivuxolimab in advanced cancers. Trimming removed 1 base from V and 3 bases from J, with 8 bases in between. The germline gives CDR1 LNHDA, CDR2 SQIVND (reference sequence). The CDR3 totals 14 residues. The study sampled blood at baseline, cycle 4 day 1, and cycle 7 day 1. The table came from immunoSEQ multiplex PCR; TCRdb's copy has only in-frame clones and leaves some out. In the table there are about 58,000 clones, over 65% of which are singletons. The source of this sequence is an adult with an advanced solid tumor such as melanoma, head and neck, liver or kidney cancer. The sample in question was CD4+ or CD8+ T cells sorted from blood, obtained in a trial of the OX40 agonist ivuxolimab. The V gene is TRBV19, the J gene TRBJ2-3, with D perhaps TRBD2 (6 bases). In DNA form, the CDR3 reads TGTGCCAGTAGTATAGGCGGGGAAACAGATACGCAGTATTTT. It encodes CASSIGGETDTQYF.